This TCR beta chain emerged from a study of beta chain features in type 1 diabetes. Study results and caveats: Significant though moderate, a shortening of TCRB CDR3s appeared in all four CD4+ subsets of Type 1 diabetes patients.

This CDR3 is built from 14 residues. Germline assignment: CDR1 LNHNV and CDR2 YYDKDF (reference sequence). This clone was recorded a few times. The antigen is not known. cDNA synthesis used the whole RNA isolate, giving expressed TCRB sequences. Profiling relied on immunoSEQ multiplex PCR, and the TCRdb table lists in-frame clones only, not all of them. The sample consists of 130,000 or so clones, roughly 15% of them appearing once. Sort purity for all populations was recorded as exceeding 98%. This receptor was taken from a man aged 25 to 40 with type 1 diabetes. The rearrangement joins TRBV15 to TRBJ2-5; D is perhaps TRBD1 or TRBD2 (5 bases each). TRBJ2-7 explains the end of the DNA better; the J call may be wrong. Sequenced sample: central memory CD4+ T cells from blood. The CDR3 spells CATSGTLGLYEQYF. The CDR3, as DNA: TGTGCCACCAGCGGGACCCTGGGGCTCTACGAGCAGTACTTC.